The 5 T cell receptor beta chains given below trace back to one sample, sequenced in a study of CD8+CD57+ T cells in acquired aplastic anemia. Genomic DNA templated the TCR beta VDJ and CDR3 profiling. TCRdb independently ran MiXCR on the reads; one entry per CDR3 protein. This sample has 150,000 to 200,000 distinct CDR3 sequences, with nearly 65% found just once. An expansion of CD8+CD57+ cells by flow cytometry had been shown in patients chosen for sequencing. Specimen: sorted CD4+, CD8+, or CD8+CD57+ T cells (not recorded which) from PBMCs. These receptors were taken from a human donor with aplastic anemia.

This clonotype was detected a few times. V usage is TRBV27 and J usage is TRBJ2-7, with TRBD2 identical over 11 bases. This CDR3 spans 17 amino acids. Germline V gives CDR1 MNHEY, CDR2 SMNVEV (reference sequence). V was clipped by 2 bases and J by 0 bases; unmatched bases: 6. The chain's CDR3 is CASSLRLAGGLSYEQYF. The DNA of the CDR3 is TGTGCCAGCAGTTTACGCCTAGCGGGGGGACTCTCCTACGAGCAGTACTTC.

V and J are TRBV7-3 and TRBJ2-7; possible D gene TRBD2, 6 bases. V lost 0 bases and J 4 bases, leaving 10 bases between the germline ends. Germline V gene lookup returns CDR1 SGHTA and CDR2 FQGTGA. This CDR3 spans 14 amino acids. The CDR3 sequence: CASSLTGAGYEQYF. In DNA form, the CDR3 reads TGTGCCAGCAGCTTAACTGGGGCGGGGTACGAGCAGTACTTC.

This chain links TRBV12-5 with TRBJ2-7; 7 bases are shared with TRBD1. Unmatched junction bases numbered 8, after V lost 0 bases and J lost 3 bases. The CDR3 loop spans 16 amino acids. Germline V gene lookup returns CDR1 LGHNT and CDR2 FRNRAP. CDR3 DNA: TGTGCTAGTGGTTTGGTACCCGGACAGGCCCTCTACGAGCAGTACTTC. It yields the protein CASGLVPGQALYEQYF.

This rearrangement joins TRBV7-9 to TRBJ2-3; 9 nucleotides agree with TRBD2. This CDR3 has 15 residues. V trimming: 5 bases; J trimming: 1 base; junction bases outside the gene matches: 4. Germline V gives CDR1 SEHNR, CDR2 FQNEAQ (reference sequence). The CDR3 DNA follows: TGTGCCAGCAGCCAACCTAGCGGGGGCACAGATACGCAGTATTTT. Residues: CASSQPSGGTDTQYF.

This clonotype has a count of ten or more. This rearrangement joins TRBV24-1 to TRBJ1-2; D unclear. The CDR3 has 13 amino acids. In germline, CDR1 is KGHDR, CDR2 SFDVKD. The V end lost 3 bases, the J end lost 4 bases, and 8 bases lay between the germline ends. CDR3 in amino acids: CATSDPGGYGYTF. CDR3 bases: TGTGCCACCAGTGATCCTGGAGGCTATGGCTACACCTTC.